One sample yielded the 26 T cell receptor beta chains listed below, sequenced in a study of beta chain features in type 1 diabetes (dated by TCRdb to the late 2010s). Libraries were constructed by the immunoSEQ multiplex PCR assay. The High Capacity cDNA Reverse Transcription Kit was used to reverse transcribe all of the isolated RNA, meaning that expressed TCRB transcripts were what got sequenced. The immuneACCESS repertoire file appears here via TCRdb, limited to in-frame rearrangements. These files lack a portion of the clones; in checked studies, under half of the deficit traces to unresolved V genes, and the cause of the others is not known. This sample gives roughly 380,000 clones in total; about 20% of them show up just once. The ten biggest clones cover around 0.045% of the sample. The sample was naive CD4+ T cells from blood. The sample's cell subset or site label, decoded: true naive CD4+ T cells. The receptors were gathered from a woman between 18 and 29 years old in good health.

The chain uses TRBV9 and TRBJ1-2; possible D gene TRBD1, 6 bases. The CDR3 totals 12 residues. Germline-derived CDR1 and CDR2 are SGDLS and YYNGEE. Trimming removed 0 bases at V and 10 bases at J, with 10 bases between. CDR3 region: CASSVGDTLYTF. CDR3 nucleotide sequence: TGTGCCAGCAGCGTAGGGGACACTCTCTACACCTTC.

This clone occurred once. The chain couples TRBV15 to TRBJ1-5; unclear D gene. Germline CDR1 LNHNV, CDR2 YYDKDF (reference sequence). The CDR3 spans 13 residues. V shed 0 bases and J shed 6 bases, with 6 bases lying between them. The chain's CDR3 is CATSRDLAQPQHF. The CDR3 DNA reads TGTGCCACCAGCAGAGATCTGGCTCAGCCCCAGCATTTT.

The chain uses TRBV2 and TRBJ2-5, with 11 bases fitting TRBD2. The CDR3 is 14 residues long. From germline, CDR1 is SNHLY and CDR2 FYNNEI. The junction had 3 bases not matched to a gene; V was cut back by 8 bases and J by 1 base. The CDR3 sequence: CASATSGTQETQYF. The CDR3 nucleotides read TGTGCCAGCGCGACTAGCGGGACCCAAGAGACCCAGTACTTC.

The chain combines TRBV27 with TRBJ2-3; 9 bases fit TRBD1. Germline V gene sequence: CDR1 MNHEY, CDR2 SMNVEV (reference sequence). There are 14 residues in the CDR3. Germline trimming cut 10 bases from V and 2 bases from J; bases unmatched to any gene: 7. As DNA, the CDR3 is TGTGCCAATCAAGGACAGGGGCCCACAGATACGCAGTATTTT. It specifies CANQGQGPTDTQYF.

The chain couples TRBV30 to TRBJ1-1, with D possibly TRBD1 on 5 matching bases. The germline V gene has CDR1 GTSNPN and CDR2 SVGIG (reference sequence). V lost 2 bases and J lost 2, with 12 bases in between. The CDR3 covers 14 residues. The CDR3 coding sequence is TGTGCCTGGAGTAATAGGGGATCAAACACTGAAGCTTTCTTT. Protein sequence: CAWSNRGSNTEAFF.

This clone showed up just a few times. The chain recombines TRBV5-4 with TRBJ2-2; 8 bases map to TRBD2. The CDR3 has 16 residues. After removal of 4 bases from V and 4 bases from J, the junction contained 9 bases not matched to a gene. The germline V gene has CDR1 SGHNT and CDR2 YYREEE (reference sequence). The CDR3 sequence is CASSTGGASSTGELFF. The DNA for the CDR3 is TGTGCCAGCAGCACCGGGGGGGCCTCTAGCACCGGGGAGCTGTTTTTT.

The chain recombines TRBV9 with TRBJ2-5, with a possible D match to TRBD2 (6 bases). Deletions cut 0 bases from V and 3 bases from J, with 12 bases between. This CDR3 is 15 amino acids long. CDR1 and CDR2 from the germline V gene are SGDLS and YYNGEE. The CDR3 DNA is TGTGCCAGCAGCGTAGCCGGGGGACTTAAAGAGACCCAGTACTTC. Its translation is CASSVAGGLKETQYF.

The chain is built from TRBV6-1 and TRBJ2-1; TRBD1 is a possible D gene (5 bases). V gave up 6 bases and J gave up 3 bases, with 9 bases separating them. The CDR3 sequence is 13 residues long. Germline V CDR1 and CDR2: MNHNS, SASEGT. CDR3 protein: CASRTDHYNEQFF. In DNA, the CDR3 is TGTGCCAGCAGGACAGATCACTACAATGAGCAGTTCTTC.

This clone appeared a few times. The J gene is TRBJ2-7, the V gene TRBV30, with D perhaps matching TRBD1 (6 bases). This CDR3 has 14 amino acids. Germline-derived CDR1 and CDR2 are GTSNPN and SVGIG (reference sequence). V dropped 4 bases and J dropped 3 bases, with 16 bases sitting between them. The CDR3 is CAWTTHRESYEQYF. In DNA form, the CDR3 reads TGTGCCTGGACGACCCACAGGGAAAGCTACGAGCAGTACTTC.

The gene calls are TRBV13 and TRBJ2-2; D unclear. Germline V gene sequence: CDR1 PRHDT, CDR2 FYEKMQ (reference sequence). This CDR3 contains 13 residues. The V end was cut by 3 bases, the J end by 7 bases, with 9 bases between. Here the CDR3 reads CASSFTSRGELFF. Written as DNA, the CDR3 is TGTGCCAGCAGCTTCACTTCTCGCGGGGAGCTGTTTTTT.

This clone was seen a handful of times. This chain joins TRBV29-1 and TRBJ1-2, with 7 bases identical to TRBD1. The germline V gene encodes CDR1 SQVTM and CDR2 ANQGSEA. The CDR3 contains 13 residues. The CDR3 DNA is TGCAACTCCTGGAGGGGGCGAGCCTATGGCTACACCTTC. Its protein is CNSWRGRAYGYTF.

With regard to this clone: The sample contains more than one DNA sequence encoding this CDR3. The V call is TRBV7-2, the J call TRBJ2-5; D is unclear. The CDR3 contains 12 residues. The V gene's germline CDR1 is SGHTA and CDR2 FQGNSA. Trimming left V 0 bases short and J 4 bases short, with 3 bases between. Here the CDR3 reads CASSLAAETQYF. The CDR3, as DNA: TGTGCCAGCAGCTTAGCAGCAGAGACCCAGTACTTC.

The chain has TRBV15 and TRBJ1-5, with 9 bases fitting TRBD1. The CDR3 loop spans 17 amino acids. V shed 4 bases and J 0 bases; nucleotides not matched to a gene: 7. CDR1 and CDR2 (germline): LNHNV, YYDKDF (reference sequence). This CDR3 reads CATSTGTGYYSNQPQHF. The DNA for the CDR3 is TGTGCCACCAGCACCGGGACAGGGTATTATAGCAATCAGCCCCAGCATTTT.

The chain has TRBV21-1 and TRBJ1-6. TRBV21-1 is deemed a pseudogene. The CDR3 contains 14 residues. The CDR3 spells CASSKCRLNSPLHF. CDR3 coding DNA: TGTGCCAGCAGCAAGTGTCGACTTAATTCACCCCTCCACTTT.

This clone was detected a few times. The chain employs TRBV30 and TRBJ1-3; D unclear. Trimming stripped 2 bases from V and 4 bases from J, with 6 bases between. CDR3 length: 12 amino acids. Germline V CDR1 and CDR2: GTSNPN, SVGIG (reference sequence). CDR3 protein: CAWSPAGNTIYF. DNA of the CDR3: TGTGCCTGGAGTCCTGCGGGAAACACCATATATTTT.

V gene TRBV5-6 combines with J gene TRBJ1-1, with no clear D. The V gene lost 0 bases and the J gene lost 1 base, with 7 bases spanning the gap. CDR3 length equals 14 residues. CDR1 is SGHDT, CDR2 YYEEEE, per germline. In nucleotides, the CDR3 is TGTGCCAGCAGCTTGGAATTCCGGAACACTGAAGCTTTCTTT. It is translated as CASSLEFRNTEAFF.

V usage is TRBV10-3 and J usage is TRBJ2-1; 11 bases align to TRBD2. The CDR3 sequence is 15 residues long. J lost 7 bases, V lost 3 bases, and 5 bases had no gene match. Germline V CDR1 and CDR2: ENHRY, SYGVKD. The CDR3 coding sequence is TGTGCCATCAGTGAACTAGCGGGAGATGGTAATGAGCAGTTCTTC. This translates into CAISELAGDGNEQFF.

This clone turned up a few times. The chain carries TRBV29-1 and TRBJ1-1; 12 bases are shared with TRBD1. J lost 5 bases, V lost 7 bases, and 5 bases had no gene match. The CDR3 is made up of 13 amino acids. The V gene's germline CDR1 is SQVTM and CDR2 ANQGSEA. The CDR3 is CSAGQGAGTEAFF. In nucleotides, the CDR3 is TGCAGCGCGGGACAGGGGGCCGGGACTGAAGCTTTCTTT.

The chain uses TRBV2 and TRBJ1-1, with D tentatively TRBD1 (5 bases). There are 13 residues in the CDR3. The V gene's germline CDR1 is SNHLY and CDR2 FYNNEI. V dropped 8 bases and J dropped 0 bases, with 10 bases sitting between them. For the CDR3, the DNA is TGTGCCAGCGGAGGGGTTTTGAACACTGAAGCTTTCTTT. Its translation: CASGGVLNTEAFF.

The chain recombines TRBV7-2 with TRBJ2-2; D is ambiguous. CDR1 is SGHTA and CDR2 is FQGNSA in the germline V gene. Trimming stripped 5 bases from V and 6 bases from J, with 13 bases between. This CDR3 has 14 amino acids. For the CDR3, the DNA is TGTGCCAGCAGCCCCGCTAGAGGATCCGGGGAGCTGTTTTTT. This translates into CASSPARGSGELFF. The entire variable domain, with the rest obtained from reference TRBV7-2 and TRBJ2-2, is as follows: GAGVSQSPSNKVTEKGKDVELRCDPISGHTALYWYRQSLGQGLEFLIYFQGNSAPDKSGLPSDRFSAERTGGSVSTLTIQRTQQEDSAVYLCASSPARGSGELFFGEGSRLTVL.

The CDR3 is CASSYELATDTQYF. The CDR3 DNA sequence: TGTGCCAGCAGTTACGAACTTGCCACAGATACGCAGTATTTT. The chain couples TRBV6-5 to TRBJ2-3; unclear D gene. In germline, CDR1 is MNHEY, CDR2 SVGAGI. This CDR3 contains 14 residues. Trimming took off 2 bases at V and 2 bases at J, with 8 bases between the two ends.

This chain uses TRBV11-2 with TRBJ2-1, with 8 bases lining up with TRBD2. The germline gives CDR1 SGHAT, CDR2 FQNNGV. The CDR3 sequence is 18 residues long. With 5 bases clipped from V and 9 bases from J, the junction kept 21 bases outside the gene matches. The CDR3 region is CASSPRTGFGSGTPEQFF. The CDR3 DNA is TGTGCCAGCAGCCCCCGAACAGGGTTTGGTAGCGGGACACCTGAGCAGTTCTTC.

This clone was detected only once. In nucleotides, the CDR3 is TGTGCCAGCAGCTTTTCCGGGAGAAGCTCCTACAATGAGCAGTTCTTC. Translated, it gives CASSFSGRSSYNEQFF. The rearrangement links TRBV5-6 to TRBJ2-1, with D perhaps TRBD2 (6 bases). The CDR3 loop spans 16 amino acids. Trimming removed 2 bases from V and 0 bases from J, with 12 bases in between. The germline V gene encodes CDR1 SGHDT and CDR2 YYEEEE.

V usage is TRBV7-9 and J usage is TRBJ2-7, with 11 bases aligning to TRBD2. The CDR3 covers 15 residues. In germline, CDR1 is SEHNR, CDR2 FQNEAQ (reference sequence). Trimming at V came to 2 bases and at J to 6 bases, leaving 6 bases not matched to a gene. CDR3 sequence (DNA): TGTGCCAGCAGCTTACTAGCGGGAGGCCAGGGCGAGCAGTACTTC. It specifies CASSLLAGGQGEQYF.

CDR3 in DNA: TGTGCCAGCAGCCCTACCTTTTATGGCTACACCTTC. Its protein product is CASSPTFYGYTF. The chain couples TRBV14 to TRBJ1-2; D remains ambiguous. V dropped 4 bases and J dropped 5 bases, with 8 bases sitting between them. CDR1 SGHDN and CDR2 FVKESK come from the germline V gene. This CDR3 region has 12 residues.

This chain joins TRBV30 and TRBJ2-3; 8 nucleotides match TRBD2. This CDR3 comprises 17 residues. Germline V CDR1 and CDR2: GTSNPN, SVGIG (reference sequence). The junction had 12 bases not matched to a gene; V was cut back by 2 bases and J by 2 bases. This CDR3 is CAWSKGLLAALTDTQYF. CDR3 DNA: TGTGCCTGGAGTAAGGGTTTACTAGCGGCACTCACAGATACGCAGTATTTT.